This TCR beta chain appears in the sequencing data of a study of cytomegalovirus exposure and HLA in healthy donors. The germline gives CDR1 SGHAT, CDR2 FQNNGV. This CDR3 has 14 amino acids. V was cut by 1 base and J by 7 bases, with 8 bases left in between. PCR used 60 Vbeta primers and 13 Jbeta primers. Using immunoSEQ multiplex PCR, the repertoire was profiled, and TCRdb retains in-frame clones only, with some absent. The sample includes around 170,000 clones, 80% of them seen just once. Notes on the study in general: The authors enumerated over 150 TCR beta chains as linked to cytomegalovirus. Rare TCR sequences predominated, though certain public TCRs were found in many donors.

On this clone: Its antigen remains unidentified.

This chain joins TRBV11-2 and TRBJ1-6; TRBD1 is a possible D gene (5 bases). The sequence came from a man in his forties in good health and CMV-seronegative. The source material was PBMCs. This chain's CDR3 is CASSLVAGNSPLHF. The CDR3 bases are TGTGCCAGCAGCTTAGTAGCAGGGAATTCACCCCTCCACTTT.